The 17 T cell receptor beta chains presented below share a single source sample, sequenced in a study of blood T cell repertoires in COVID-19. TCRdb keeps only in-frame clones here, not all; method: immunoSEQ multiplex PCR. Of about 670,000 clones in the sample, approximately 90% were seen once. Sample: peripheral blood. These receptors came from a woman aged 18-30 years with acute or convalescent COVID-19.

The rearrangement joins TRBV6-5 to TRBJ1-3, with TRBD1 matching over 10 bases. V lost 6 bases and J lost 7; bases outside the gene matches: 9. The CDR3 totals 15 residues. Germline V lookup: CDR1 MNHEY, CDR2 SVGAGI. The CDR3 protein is CASRATGGSRNTIYF. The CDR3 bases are TGTGCCAGCAGGGCGACAGGGGGCAGTCGGAACACCATATATTTT.

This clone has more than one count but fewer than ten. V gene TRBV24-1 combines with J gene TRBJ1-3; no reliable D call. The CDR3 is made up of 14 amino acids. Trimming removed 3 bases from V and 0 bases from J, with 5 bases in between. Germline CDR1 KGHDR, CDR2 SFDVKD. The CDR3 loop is CATSDNFSGNTIYF. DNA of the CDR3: TGTGCCACCAGTGATAACTTCTCTGGAAACACCATATATTTT.

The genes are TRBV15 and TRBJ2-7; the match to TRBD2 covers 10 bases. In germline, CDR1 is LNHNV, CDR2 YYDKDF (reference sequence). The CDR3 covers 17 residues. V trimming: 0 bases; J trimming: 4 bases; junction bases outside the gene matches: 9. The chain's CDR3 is CATSRDQGLAGAYEQYF. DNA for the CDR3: TGTGCCACCAGCAGAGATCAAGGGCTAGCGGGGGCTTACGAGCAGTACTTC.

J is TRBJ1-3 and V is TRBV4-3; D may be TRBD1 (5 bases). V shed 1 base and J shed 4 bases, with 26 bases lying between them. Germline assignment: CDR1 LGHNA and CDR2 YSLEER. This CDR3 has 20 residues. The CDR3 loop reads CASSQVRVRSVGGWGNTIYF. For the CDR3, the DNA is TGCGCCAGCAGCCAAGTCAGAGTGCGAAGTGTTGGGGGGTGGGGAAACACCATATATTTT.

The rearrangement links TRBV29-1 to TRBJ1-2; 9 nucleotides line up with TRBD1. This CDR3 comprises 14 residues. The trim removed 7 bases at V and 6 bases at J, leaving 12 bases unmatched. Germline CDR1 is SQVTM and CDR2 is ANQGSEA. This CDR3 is CSASHPGTGNGYTF. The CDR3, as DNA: TGCAGCGCCTCCCACCCCGGGACAGGGAATGGCTACACCTTC.

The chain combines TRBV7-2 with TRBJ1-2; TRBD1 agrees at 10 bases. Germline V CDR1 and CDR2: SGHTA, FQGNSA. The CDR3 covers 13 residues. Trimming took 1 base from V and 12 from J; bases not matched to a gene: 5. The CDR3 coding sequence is TGTGCCAGCAGCTTAGACGGACAGGGGGAAAACACCTTC. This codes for CASSLDGQGENTF. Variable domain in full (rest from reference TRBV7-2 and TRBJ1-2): GAGVSQSPSNKVTEKGKDVELRCDPISGHTALYWYRQSLGQGLEFLIYFQGNSAPDKSGLPSDRFSAERTGGSVSTLTIQRTQQEDSAVYLCASSLDGQGENTFGSGTRLTVV.

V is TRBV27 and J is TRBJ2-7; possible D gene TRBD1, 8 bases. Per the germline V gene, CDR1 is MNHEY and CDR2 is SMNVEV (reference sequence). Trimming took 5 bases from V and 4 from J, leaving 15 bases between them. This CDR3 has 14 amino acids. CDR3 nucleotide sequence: TGTGCCAGCAGTCAAGGACAGGGAGGGTACGAGCAGTACTTC. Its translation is CASSQGQGGYEQYF.

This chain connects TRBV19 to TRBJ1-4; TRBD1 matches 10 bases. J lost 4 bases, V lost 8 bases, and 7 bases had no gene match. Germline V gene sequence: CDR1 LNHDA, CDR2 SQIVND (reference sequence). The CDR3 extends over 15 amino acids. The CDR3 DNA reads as TGTGCCAGTCGGATCCGGGACAGGGGTAATGAAAAACTGTTTTTT. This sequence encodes CASRIRDRGNEKLFF. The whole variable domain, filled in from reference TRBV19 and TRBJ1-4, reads DGGITQSPKYLFRKEGQNVTLSCEQNLNHDAMYWYRQDPGQGLRLIYYSQIVNDFQKGDIAEGYSVSREKKESFPLTVTSAQKNPTAFYLCASRIRDRGNEKLFFGSGTQLSVL.

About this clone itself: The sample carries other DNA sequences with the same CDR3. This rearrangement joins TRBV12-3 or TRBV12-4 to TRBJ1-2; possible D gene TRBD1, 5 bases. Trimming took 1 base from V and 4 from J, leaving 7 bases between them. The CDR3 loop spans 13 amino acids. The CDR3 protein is CASSLGTGYGYTF. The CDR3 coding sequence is TGTGCCAGCAGTTTAGGCACAGGCTATGGCTACACCTTC.

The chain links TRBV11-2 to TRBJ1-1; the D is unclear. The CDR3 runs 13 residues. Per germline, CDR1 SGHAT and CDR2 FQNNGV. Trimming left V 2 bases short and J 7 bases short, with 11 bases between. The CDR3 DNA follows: TGTGCCAGCAGCTTAATGAGGCGAAGTGAAGCTTTCTTT. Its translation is CASSLMRRSEAFF. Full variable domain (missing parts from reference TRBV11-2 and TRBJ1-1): EAGVAQSPRYKIIEKRQSVAFWCNPISGHATLYWYQQILGQGPKLLIQFQNNGVVDDSQLPKDRFSAERLKGVDSTLKIQPAKLEDSAVYLCASSLMRRSEAFFGQGTRLTVV.

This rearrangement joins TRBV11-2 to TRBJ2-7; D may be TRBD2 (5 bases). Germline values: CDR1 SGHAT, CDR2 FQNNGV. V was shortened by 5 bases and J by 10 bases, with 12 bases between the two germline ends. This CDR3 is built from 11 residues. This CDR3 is CASSTNPSQYF. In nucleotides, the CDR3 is TGTGCCAGCAGCACAAACCCTAGCCAGTACTTC.

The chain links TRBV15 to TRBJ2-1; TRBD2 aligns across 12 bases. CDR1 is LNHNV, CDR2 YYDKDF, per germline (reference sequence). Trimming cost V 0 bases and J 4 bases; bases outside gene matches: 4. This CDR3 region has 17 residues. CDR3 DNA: TGTGCCACCAGCAGAGATGGACTAGCGGGGCGGTACAATGAGCAGTTCTTC. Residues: CATSRDGLAGRYNEQFF.

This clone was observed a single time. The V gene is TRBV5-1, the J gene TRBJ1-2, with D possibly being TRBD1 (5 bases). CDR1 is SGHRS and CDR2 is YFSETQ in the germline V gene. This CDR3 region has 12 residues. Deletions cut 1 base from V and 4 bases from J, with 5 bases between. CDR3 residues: CASSLQGYGYTF. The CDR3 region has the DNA TGCGCCAGCAGCTTGCAGGGCTATGGCTACACCTTC.

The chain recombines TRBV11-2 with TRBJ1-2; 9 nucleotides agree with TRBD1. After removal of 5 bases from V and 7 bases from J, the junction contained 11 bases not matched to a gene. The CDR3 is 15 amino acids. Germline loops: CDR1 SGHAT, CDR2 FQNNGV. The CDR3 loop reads CASSDSIGQGFGYTF. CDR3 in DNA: TGTGCCAGCAGCGATAGTATAGGACAGGGGTTTGGCTACACCTTC.

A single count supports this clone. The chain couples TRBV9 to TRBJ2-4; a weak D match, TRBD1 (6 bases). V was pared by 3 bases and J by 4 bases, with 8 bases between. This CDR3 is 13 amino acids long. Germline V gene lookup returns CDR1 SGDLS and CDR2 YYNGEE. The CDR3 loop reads CASSGGGKNIQYF. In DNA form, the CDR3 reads TGTGCCAGCAGCGGAGGGGGAAAAAACATTCAGTACTTC.

CDR3 amino acids: CASSFRSFSYEQYF. The CDR3 DNA sequence: TGTGCCAGCAGTTTTCGCAGTTTCTCCTACGAGCAGTACTTC. The chain has TRBV28 and TRBJ2-7; no firm D call. Germline-derived CDR1 and CDR2 are MDHEN and SYDVKM. CDR3 length equals 14 residues. Trimming left V 3 bases short and J 0 bases short, with 9 bases between.

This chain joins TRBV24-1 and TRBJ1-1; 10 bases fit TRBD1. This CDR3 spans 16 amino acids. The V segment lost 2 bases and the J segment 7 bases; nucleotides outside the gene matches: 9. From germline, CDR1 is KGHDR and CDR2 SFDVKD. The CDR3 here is CATSDSDRGERNEAFF. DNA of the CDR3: TGTGCCACCAGTGATTCGGACAGGGGGGAAAGAAATGAAGCTTTCTTT.